This T cell receptor (beta chain) was sequenced in a study of monozygotic twins with inflammatory bowel disease. Germline-derived CDR1 and CDR2 are SGHRS and YFSETQ. The CDR3 is 16 amino acids. After re-calling the 5' RACE reads, TCRdb lists one entry per CDR3 protein, DNA absent. The sample has about 420,000 distinct CDR3 sequences, and its top ten clones hold under 3%. This TCR derives from a human donor with ulcerative colitis or Crohn's disease, or a healthy co-twin of an affected twin (not recorded which). This rearrangement joins TRBV5-1 to TRBJ1-4; TCRdb outputs TRBD1, but without DNA this stays unchecked. The sample consisted of blood. The CDR3 is CASSLGDSATNEKLFF.